Listed below are T cell receptor beta chains from one sample, sequenced in a study of cytomegalovirus exposure and HLA in healthy donors. The assay was immunoSEQ multiplex PCR, and TCRdb's table has in-frame clones only and misses some. The sample has more than 45,000 clones, roughly 94% seen once. The sample was PBMCs. The receptor source for this set is a man in his late teens or twenties in good health and CMV-seronegative. Both conserved end residues are part of each CDR3. D genes are given only for firm matches. Where a row states a size, it is once, few, many or the class of an expanded clone; other rows omit it.

clone size,V gene,D gene,J gene,CDR3 protein,CDR3 DNA
NA,TRBV4-3,NA,TRBJ2-7,CASSQGISSYEQYF,TGCGCCAGCAGCCAAGGAATTAGCTCCTACGAGCAGTACTTC
NA,TRBV10-1,TRBD1,TRBJ1-6,CASSESAGGTYNSPLHF,TGCGCCAGCAGTGAGTCCGCAGGGGGAACCTATAATTCACCCCTCCACTTT
NA,TRBV18,TRBD1,TRBJ2-7,CASSLGQGAYEQYF,TGTGCCAGCTCACTTGGACAGGGGGCTTACGAGCAGTACTTC
NA,TRBV27,TRBD1,TRBJ2-1,CASTPGQGTGGYNEQFF,TGTGCCAGCACGCCGGGACAGGGGACGGGCGGGTACAATGAGCAGTTCTTC
NA,TRBV6-5,NA,TRBJ1-1,CASRSTGNAGTEAFF,TGTGCCAGCAGATCGACGGGAAACGCCGGAACTGAAGCTTTCTTT
NA,TRBV5-3,TRBD1,TRBJ2-2,CARGYRGSFTGELFF,TGTGCCAGAGGCTACAGGGGGTCCTTCACCGGGGAGCTGTTTTTT
once,TRBV28,NA,TRBJ1-3,CASSLGQISGNTIYF,TGTGCCAGCAGTTTAGGCCAGATCTCTGGAAACACCATATATTTT
NA,TRBV6-5,TRBD1,TRBJ1-2,CASRRGTGNPYGYTF,TGTGCCAGCAGACGTGGGACAGGGAACCCCTATGGCTACACCTTC
NA,TRBV7-8,TRBD2,TRBJ2-5,CASSSARGRTRGEQETQYF,TGTGCCAGCAGCTCTGCACGAGGAAGGACTAGAGGGGAGCAAGAGACCCAGTACTTC
NA,TRBV6-5,TRBD1,TRBJ1-1,CASTDRGLTEAFF,TGTGCCAGCACCGACAGGGGGCTCACTGAAGCTTTCTTT
NA,TRBV7-2,NA,TRBJ2-3,CASSLKSGYTDTQYF,TGTGCCAGCAGCTTAAAAAGCGGATACACAGATACGCAGTATTTT
NA,TRBV6-1,NA,TRBJ1-2,CASLGNRDHYGYTF,TGTGCCAGCCTAGGAAACCGGGATCACTATGGCTACACCTTC
NA,TRBV29-1,TRBD1,TRBJ2-7,CSVRSGTGNEQYF,TGCAGCGTCCGCTCCGGGACAGGGAACGAGCAGTACTTC
NA,TRBV7-3,NA,TRBJ2-1,CASSSHRENNEQFF,TGTGCCAGCAGCTCTCACCGGGAAAACAATGAGCAGTTCTTC
NA,TRBV30,NA,TRBJ1-4,CASSSTLEGEKLFF,TGTGCCTCTTCCTCCACGCTGGAGGGTGAAAAACTGTTTTTT
NA,TRBV19,TRBD1,TRBJ2-2,CASSVGTGGNTGELFF,TGTGCCAGTAGTGTCGGGACAGGGGGCAACACCGGGGAGCTGTTTTTT
NA,TRBV28,NA,TRBJ2-5,CASSSRLRQETQYF,TGTGCCAGCAGTTCGCGACTTCGACAAGAGACCCAGTACTTC
NA,TRBV6-6,TRBD2,TRBJ2-1,CASRLTSGSYNEQFF,TGTGCCAGCAGATTAACCAGCGGGAGTTACAATGAGCAGTTCTTC
NA,TRBV11-1,NA,TRBJ2-2,CASSLTFGGGELFF,TGTGCCAGCAGCTTGACGTTTGGAGGGGGGGAGCTGTTTTTT
NA,TRBV18,NA,TRBJ1-1,CASSPTVGANTEAFF,TGTGCCAGCTCACCGACTGTAGGGGCGAACACTGAAGCTTTCTTT
NA,TRBV13,NA,TRBJ2-1,CASSLGGPQGSGGNNEQFF,TGTGCCAGCAGCTTAGGAGGGCCCCAGGGTAGCGGTGGAAACAATGAGCAGTTCTTC
few,TRBV6-5,TRBD1,TRBJ2-7,CASRQAVQGAYEQYF,TGTGCCAGCAGACAGGCAGTCCAGGGGGCTTACGAGCAGTACTTC
NA,TRBV29-1,NA,TRBJ2-2,CSVRGASTGELFF,TGCAGCGTTCGGGGGGCGAGCACCGGGGAGCTGTTTTTT
NA,TRBV11-2,TRBD1,TRBJ2-7,CASRAGQGRHEQYF,TGTGCCAGCCGGGCGGGACAGGGGAGGCACGAGCAGTACTTC
NA,TRBV14,NA,TRBJ2-7,CASSPYYEQYF,TGTGCCAGCAGCCCTTATTACGAGCAGTACTTC
NA,TRBV4-3,NA,TRBJ2-3,CASSQDFGSGGGEDTQYF,TGCGCCAGCAGCCAAGATTTCGGCTCGGGGGGCGGGGAAGATACGCAGTATTTT
NA,TRBV27,TRBD2,TRBJ2-1,CASSTRLAGVVDEQFF,TGTGCCAGCAGTACCAGACTAGCGGGAGTGGTGGATGAGCAGTTCTTC
NA,TRBV29-1,NA,TRBJ2-7,CSVEDRRDEQYF,TGCAGCGTTGAAGATCGGCGGGACGAGCAGTACTTC
once,TRBV28,NA,TRBJ1-1,CASRNFQARVFIGTEAFF,TGTGCCAGCAGAAACTTCCAAGCCCGGGTCTTCATCGGAACTGAAGCTTTCTTT
NA,TRBV2,TRBD2,TRBJ2-7,CASFKSGTSGEEQYF,TGTGCCAGCTTTAAATCCGGGACTAGCGGTGAGGAGCAGTACTTC
NA,TRBV28,TRBD2,TRBJ2-7,CASIPGLAGGPSYEQYF,TGTGCCAGCATTCCGGGACTAGCGGGAGGGCCTTCCTACGAGCAGTACTTC
once,TRBV2,NA,TRBJ2-7,CATKDRLLTYEQYF,TGTGCCACCAAGGACAGACTTCTAACCTACGAGCAGTACTTC
few,TRBV30,NA,TRBJ1-1,CAWSVSRTFPRAEAFF,TGTGCCTGGAGTGTAAGCCGGACCTTCCCGAGGGCTGAAGCTTTCTTT
once,TRBV11-2,NA,TRBJ2-3,CASRLGLVQYF,TGTGCCAGCAGACTAGGGCTAGTTCAGTATTTT
NA,TRBV13,NA,TRBJ2-5,CASSLASGGETQYF,TGTGCCAGCAGCTTAGCCTCAGGTGGGGAGACCCAGTACTTC
NA,TRBV7-6,TRBD1,TRBJ2-7,CASSLTGFKDEQYF,TGTGCCAGCAGCTTGACAGGGTTTAAGGACGAGCAGTACTTC
NA,TRBV4-1,NA,TRBJ2-1,CASSQGHNNEQFF,TGCGCCAGCAGCCAAGGGCACAACAATGAGCAGTTCTTC